Listed below are T cell receptor beta chains from one sample, sequenced in a study of T cell changes during pregnancy in multiple sclerosis. TCRdb's table, derived via immunoSEQ multiplex PCR, lists solely in-frame clones and lacks some. The profile covers some 80,000 clones, with roughly 90% appearing a single time and roughly 0.9% taken by the ten largest. The input for sequencing was peripheral blood, taken in the first trimester of pregnancy. Receptors originate from a female donor in good health, enrolled as a control in a pregnancy study. CDR3s leave out the opening cysteine and the closing phenylalanine or tryptophan.

v_gene	j_gene	CDR3aa
TRBV7-2	TRBJ2-7	ASSSLTSGRTREQY
TRBV29-1	TRBJ2-7	SVRQGWEQY
TRBV15	TRBJ2-3	ATSRDREGSFTDTQY
TRBV27	TRBJ2-3	ASTSPLADGTDTQY
TRBV6-5	TRBJ1-5	ASSSTALGPQH
TRBV19	TRBJ2-6	ASSIGQRVSGANVLT
TRBV11-2	TRBJ2-7	ASRTGTEAYEQY
TRBV6-5	TRBJ2-3	ASKIAGHPTDTQY
TRBV6-4	TRBJ2-3	ASSDGTSSTDTQY
TRBV5-6	TRBJ1-5	ASSWGQGTQPQH
TRBV2	TRBJ1-1	ASSEGTNTEAF
TRBV27	TRBJ1-5	ASSRDRVDQPQH
TRBV4-1	TRBJ2-5	ASSQEPAGGHIKETQY
TRBV15	TRBJ2-2	ATSRDRVSGELF
TRBV6-5	TRBJ1-2	ASSNTAQTYGYT
TRBV18	TRBJ2-7	ASSRLADEQY
TRBV7-9	TRBJ2-5	ASSLGQGNQETQY
TRBV30	TRBJ2-1	AWSFIAYNEQF
TRBV6-5	TRBJ1-5	ASSYSGGAGQPQH
TRBV5-6	TRBJ1-3	ASSLGRAHSGNTIY
TRBV18	TRBJ1-1	ASSVKQGGPGGNTEAF
TRBV6-1	TRBJ1-2	ASSESGDGYT
TRBV5-1	TRBJ1-3	ASGYSSSGNTIY
TRBV5-4	TRBJ1-4	ASSQGVRQGDEKLF
TRBV27	TRBJ1-1	ASSYDRGTEAF
TRBV4-1	TRBJ1-5	ASSQDSVDRGDQPQH
TRBV7-2	TRBJ1-6	ASRTGSVFDSPLH
TRBV23-1	TRBJ2-2	ASSLAPSRGGGELF
TRBV13	TRBJ2-7	ASSLETVSRVREQY
TRBV7-2	TRBJ2-6	ASSLAFSLRHPGANVLT
TRBV15	TRBJ1-1	ATSTGTGGRRTEAF
TRBV11-2	TRBJ1-2	ASSLIESMGYT
TRBV5-1	TRBJ1-6	ASSLDRNSPLH
TRBV2	TRBJ2-7	ASSPLGLAGGGEQY
TRBV11-3	TRBJ2-3	ASSLSTSGGTDTQY
TRBV19	TRBJ2-1	ASSIGGNSNEQF
TRBV5-4	TRBJ2-7	ASRFAGVFEQY
TRBV19	TRBJ2-7	ASSVTVGGSSPYEQY
TRBV15	TRBJ1-5	ATSRDLGGGQPQH
TRBV11-2	TRBJ1-5	ASSLDRERSQPQH
TRBV29-1	TRBJ1-2	SVWQGKGYT
TRBV18	TRBJ1-4	ASSPPMAEKLF
TRBV5-1	TRBJ2-5	ASWPSGTTPVETQY
TRBV19	TRBJ1-1	ASSIGQGRSGTEAF
TRBV11-3	TRBJ1-1	ASSSILDSTEAF
TRBV2	TRBJ2-1	ASSEEITGGEQF
TRBV5-1	TRBJ2-5	ASSLGVEYQETQY